These 3 T cell receptor beta chains came from one sample sequenced in a study of shared clonotypes between healthy human individuals. Here immunoSEQ multiplex PCR was the method, and the copy in TCRdb shows in-frame clones only, minus some. This table holds some 900,000 clones, about 80% found once. The sequencing input was memory CD4+ T cells sorted from blood. Noted subset: CD45RA-negative fraction. These TCRs come from a man aged 18 to 29 in good health.

To note about this clone: Other DNA sequences from this sample encode an identical CDR3 as well. V usage is TRBV27 and J usage is TRBJ1-5; 7 bases are a match to TRBD1. This CDR3 region has 15 residues. The germline V gene has CDR1 MNHEY and CDR2 SMNVEV (reference sequence). Trimming took 0 bases from V and 4 from J; bases not matched to a gene: 3. The CDR3 region has the DNA TGTGCCAGCAGTTTATCAGGGGGCGGAAATCAGCCCCAGCATTTT. It is translated as CASSLSGGGNQPQHF.

The genes are TRBV6-5 and TRBJ1-3; TRBD1 might be the D (6 bases). The germline V gene has CDR1 MNHEY and CDR2 SVGAGI. The CDR3 contains 15 residues. Trimming removed 6 bases at V and 4 bases at J, with 16 bases between. The CDR3 sequence is CASRNGRTAGNTIYF. CDR3 coding DNA: TGTGCCAGCAGAAACGGGCGGACAGCAGGAAACACCATATATTTT.

This clone was seen a few times. The CDR3 DNA follows: TGTGCCAGCAGTTCGACAGGGGGTGACACTGAAGCTTTCTTT. Amino acid sequence: CASSSTGGDTEAFF. The chain is built from TRBV2 and TRBJ1-1; TRBD1 matches at 9 bases. From germline, CDR1 is SNHLY and CDR2 FYNNEI. The CDR3 is 14 amino acids. J was trimmed by 3 bases and V by 5 bases; bases with no gene match: 4.